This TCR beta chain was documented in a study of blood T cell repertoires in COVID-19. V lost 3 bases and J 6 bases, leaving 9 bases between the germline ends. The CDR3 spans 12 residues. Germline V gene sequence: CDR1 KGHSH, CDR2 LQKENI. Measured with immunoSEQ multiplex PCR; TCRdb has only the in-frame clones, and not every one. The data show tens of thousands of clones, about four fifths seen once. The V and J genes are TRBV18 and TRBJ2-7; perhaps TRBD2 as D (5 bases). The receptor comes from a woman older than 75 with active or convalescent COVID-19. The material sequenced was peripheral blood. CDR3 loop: CASSPMGSEQYF. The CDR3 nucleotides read TGTGCCAGCTCACCTATGGGGAGCGAGCAGTACTTC.